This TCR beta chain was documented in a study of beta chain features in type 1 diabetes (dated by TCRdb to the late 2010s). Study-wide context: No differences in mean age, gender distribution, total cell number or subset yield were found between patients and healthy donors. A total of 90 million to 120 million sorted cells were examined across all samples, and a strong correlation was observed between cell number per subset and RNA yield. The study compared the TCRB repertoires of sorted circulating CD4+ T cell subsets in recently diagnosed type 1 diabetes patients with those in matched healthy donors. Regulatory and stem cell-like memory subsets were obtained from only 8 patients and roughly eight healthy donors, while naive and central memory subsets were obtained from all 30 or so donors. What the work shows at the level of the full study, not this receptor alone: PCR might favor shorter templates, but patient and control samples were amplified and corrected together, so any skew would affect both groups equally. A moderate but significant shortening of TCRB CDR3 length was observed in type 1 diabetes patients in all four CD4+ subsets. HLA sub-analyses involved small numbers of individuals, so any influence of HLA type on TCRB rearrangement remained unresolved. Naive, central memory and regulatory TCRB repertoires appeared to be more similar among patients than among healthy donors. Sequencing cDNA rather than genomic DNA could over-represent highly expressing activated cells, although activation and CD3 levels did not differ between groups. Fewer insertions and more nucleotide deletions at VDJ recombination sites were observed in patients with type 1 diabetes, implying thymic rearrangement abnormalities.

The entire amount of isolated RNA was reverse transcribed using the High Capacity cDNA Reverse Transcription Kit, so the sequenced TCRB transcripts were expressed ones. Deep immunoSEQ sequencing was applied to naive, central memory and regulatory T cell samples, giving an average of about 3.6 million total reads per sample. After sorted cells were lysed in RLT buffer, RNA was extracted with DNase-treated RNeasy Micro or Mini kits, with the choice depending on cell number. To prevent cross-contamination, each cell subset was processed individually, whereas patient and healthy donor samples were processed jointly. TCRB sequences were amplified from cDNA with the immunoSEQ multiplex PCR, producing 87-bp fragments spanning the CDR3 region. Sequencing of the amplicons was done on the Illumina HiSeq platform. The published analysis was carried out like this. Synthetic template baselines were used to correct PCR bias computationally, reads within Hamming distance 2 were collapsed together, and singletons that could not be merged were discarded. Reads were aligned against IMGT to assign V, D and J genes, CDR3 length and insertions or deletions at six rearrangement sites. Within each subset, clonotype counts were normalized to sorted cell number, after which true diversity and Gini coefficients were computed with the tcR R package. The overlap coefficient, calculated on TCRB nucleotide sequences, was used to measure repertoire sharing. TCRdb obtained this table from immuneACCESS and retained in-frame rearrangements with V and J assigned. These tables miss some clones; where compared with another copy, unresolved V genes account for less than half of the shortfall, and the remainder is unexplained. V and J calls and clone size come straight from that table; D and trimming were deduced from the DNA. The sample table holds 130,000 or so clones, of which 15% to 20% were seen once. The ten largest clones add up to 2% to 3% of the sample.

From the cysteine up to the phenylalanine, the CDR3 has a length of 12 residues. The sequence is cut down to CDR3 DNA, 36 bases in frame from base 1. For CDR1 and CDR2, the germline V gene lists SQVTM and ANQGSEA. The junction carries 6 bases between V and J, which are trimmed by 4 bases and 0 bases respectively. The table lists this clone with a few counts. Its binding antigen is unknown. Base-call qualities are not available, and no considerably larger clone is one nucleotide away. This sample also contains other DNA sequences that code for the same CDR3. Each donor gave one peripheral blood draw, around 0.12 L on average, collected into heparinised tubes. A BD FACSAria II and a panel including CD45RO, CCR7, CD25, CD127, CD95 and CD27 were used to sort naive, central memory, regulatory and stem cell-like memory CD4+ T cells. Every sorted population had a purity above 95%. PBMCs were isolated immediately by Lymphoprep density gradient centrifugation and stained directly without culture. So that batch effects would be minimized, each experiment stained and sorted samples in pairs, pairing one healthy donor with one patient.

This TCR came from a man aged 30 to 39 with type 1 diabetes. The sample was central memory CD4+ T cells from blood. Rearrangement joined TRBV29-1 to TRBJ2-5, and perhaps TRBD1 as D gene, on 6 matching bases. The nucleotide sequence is TGCAGCGTTGGGACAGACCAAGAGACCCAGTACTTC. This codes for CSVGTDQETQYF.